The 5 T cell receptor beta chains below come from one sample, sequenced in a study of shared clonotypes between healthy human individuals. Using immunoSEQ multiplex PCR, the repertoire was profiled, and TCRdb retains in-frame clones only, with some absent. The sample shows about 750,000 clones, more than 85% of them seen only once. Positive CCR7 selection of CD45RO-negative cells yielded the naive CD8 cells, and terminally differentiated effector memory CD45RA+ cells were excluded. The sample was naive CD8+ T cells sorted from blood. The receptors here all came from a man aged 30-40 years in good health.

The rearrangement joins TRBV27 to TRBJ2-2; D not certain. The CDR3 runs to 15 residues. Trimming shortened V by 3 bases and J by 1 base, and 9 bases separated the two germline ends. CDR1 and CDR2 from the germline V gene are MNHEY and SMNVEV (reference sequence). CDR3 nucleotide sequence: TGTGCCAGCAGTTTCCGCCGAGGGAACACCGGGGAGCTGTTTTTT. Translated, it gives CASSFRRGNTGELFF.

The V gene is TRBV9, the J gene TRBJ2-1, with 9 bases identical to TRBD2. The CDR3 covers 16 residues. J lost 4 bases, V lost 4 bases, and 9 bases had no gene match. Germline V gene data show CDR1 as SGDLS and CDR2 as YYNGEE. CDR3 nucleotides: TGTGCCAGCAGCCCTAGGACTAGCGCGACATACAATGAGCAGTTCTTC. Its translation is CASSPRTSATYNEQFF.

The rearrangement joins TRBV11-3 to TRBJ2-1; 9 nucleotides align to TRBD2. Germline V gene sequence: CDR1 SGHNT, CDR2 YENEEA. The CDR3 is 15 amino acids. J lost 2 bases, V lost 5 bases, and 4 bases had no gene match. Written as DNA, the CDR3 is TGTGCCAGCAGCCTACTAGCGGGCACCTACAATGAGCAGTTCTTC. This encodes CASSLLAGTYNEQFF.

This clone appeared once. The gene calls are TRBV27 and TRBJ2-7; D tentatively reads TRBD1 or TRBD2 (6 bases each). The germline V gene has CDR1 MNHEY and CDR2 SMNVEV (reference sequence). The CDR3 covers 16 residues. With 2 bases removed from V and 0 bases from J, the gap between germline ends came to 14 bases. CDR3: CASSLLGGGGSYEQYF. CDR3 in DNA: TGTGCCAGCAGTTTACTCGGGGGCGGTGGCTCCTACGAGCAGTACTTC.

This chain joins TRBV6-5 and TRBJ1-5; a possible D gene is TRBD1 (5 bases). Per germline, CDR1 MNHEY and CDR2 SVGAGI. Trimming pared 5 bases from V and 9 bases from J, leaving 14 bases between. The CDR3 has 13 residues. CDR3 protein: CASSPGAQTPQHF. CDR3 DNA: TGTGCCAGCAGTCCCGGGGCCCAAACGCCCCAGCATTTT.